What follows describes a single TCR beta chain. Antigen: not known. This table comes from immunoSEQ multiplex PCR, and its TCRdb copy is limited to in-frame clones, with some not included. The table shows fewer than 65,000 clones, with around 86% occurring only once. Blood samples were obtained at baseline, cycle 4 day 1, and cycle 7 day 1. The data originate from a study of OX40 agonist ivuxolimab in advanced cancers. Study summary: Those treated in dose escalation had hepatocellular carcinoma, melanoma, renal cell cancer or head and neck cancer. The mean age was roughly 60 years, ranging from roughly 23 to 80, with roughly four fifths of participants male. Study-wide results and limits: CD8+ T cells (on average) carried more expanded clones than CD4+ T cells.

CDR3 length equals 16 residues. Germline lookup yields CDR1 MDHEN and CDR2 SYDVKM. Here the sequenced sample was CD4+ or CD8+ T cells sorted from blood, taken in a trial of the OX40 agonist ivuxolimab. The receptor's source is an adult with an advanced solid tumor such as melanoma, head and neck, liver or kidney cancer. The chain couples TRBV28 to TRBJ2-5, with 12 bases identical to TRBD2. The assigned J gene may be wrong: the sequence end matches TRBJ2-7 better. The DNA of the CDR3 is TGTGCCAGCAGTCGGAAGACTAGCGGGAGTAGGTACGAGCAGTACTTC. Protein product: CASSRKTSGSRYEQYF.